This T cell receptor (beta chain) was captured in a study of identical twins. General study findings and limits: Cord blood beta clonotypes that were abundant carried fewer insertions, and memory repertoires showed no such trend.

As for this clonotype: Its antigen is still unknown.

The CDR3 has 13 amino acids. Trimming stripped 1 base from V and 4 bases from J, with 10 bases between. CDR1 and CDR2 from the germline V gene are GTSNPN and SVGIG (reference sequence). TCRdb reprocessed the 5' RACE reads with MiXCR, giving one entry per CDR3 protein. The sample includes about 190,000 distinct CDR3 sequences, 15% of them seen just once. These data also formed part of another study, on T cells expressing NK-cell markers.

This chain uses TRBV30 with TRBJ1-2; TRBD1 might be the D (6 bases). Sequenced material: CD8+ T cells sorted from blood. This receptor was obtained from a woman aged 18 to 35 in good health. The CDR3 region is CAWSEGQSYGYTF. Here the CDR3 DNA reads TGTGCCTGGAGTGAAGGACAGAGCTATGGCTACACCTTC.